This TCR beta chain derives from a study of siplizumab effects on memory and regulatory T cells. V was pared by 5 bases and J by 9 bases, with 15 bases of the junction left unmatched. The CDR3 is 15 amino acids. From germline, CDR1 is SGHAT and CDR2 FQNNGV. The table came from immunoSEQ multiplex PCR; TCRdb's copy has only in-frame clones and leaves some out. This sample has roughly 93,000 clones, with about 94% found just once. The receptor's source is a human donor in good health. The sequenced sample was non-Treg CD4+ T cells sorted from blood. V is TRBV11-2 and J is TRBJ1-2; 7 nucleotides line up with TRBD1. CDR3 sequence (DNA): TGTGCCAGCAGCCCGACGGGAGGGGGCGCCGGGAGCTACACCTTC. Its protein is CASSPTGGGAGSYTF.